This T cell receptor beta chain is from a study of blood T cell repertoires in COVID-19. The table came from immunoSEQ multiplex PCR; TCRdb's copy has only in-frame clones and leaves some out. This table holds a few hundred thousand clones, roughly 90% found once. The ends lost 0 bases at V and 0 bases at J; junction bases unmatched: 4. This CDR3 is built from 16 residues. The germline gives CDR1 SGHAT, CDR2 FQNNGV. The origin of this receptor is a middle-aged man with acute or convalescent COVID-19. This chain joins TRBV11-2 and TRBJ2-7, with TRBD2 matching over 8 bases. Input material: peripheral blood. The CDR3 bases are TGTGCCAGCAGCTTAGAGGCGGGGGGCCTCTCCTACGAGCAGTACTTC. Its protein product is CASSLEAGGLSYEQYF.